These 11 T cell receptor beta chains originate from one sample sequenced in a study of regulatory dendritic cells for organ transplantation. Their target antigens are unknown. Measured with immunoSEQ multiplex PCR; TCRdb has only the in-frame clones, and not every one. The sample holds under 15,000 clones, 70% to 80% seen once. Sorted subsets were CFSE-labeled and cultured roughly 5 days with allogeneic dendritic cells. Material: naive CD4+ T cells from blood cultured with regulatory dendritic cells. The subset here: CD45RA+ naive T cells. The receptors stem from a human donor in good health.

The chain carries TRBV5-5 and TRBJ2-5; D not resolved. The CDR3 length is 13 residues. Trimming removed 8 bases from V and 1 base from J, with 12 bases in between. Germline assignment: CDR1 SGHKS and CDR2 YYEKEE (reference sequence). The CDR3 DNA follows: TGTGCCAGTGCCCGAGGTCCCCAAGAGACCCAGTACTTC. As protein: CASARGPQETQYF.

The chain uses TRBV9 and TRBJ2-2, with TRBD2 matching 7 bases. The CDR3 length is 16 residues. V was clipped by 4 bases and J by 4 bases; unmatched bases: 10. Looked up from germline, CDR1 is SGDLS and CDR2 is YYNGEE. The CDR3 DNA sequence: TGTGCCAGCAGCCCGCGGGGGAGGGGTCGCACCGGGGAGCTGTTTTTT. It specifies CASSPRGRGRTGELFF.

The chain combines TRBV7-6 with TRBJ2-3; D gene uncertain. CDR1 is SGHVS and CDR2 is FNYEAQ in the germline V gene. V was pared by 1 base and J by 1 base, with 12 bases between. The CDR3 totals 16 residues. Here the CDR3 reads CASSLVPVAGTDTQYF. The CDR3 nucleotides read TGTGCCAGCAGCTTAGTCCCGGTAGCTGGCACAGATACGCAGTATTTT.

The chain joins TRBV25-1 to TRBJ1-2, with 11 bases that match TRBD1. V lost 3 bases, J lost 5 bases, and 8 bases stayed unmatched. The CDR3 runs 16 residues. The germline V gene has CDR1 MGHDK and CDR2 SYGVNS. CDR3: CASSDPSRDRGYGYTF. The CDR3 DNA reads TGTGCCAGCAGTGATCCAAGCCGGGACAGGGGGTATGGCTACACCTTC.

The chain combines TRBV27 with TRBJ2-7; 9 bases match TRBD1. Germline V gives CDR1 MNHEY, CDR2 SMNVEV (reference sequence). The CDR3 loop spans 16 amino acids. After removal of 1 base from V and 5 bases from J, the junction contained 9 bases not matched to a gene. The CDR3 DNA sequence: TGTGCCAGCAGTTTATTTTCGGGACAGGGTAGCGACGAGCAGTACTTC. Translating gives CASSLFSGQGSDEQYF.

The rearrangement uses TRBV19 and TRBJ1-5, with D hard to call. Trimming pared 9 bases from V and 2 bases from J, leaving 14 bases between. CDR1 LNHDA and CDR2 SQIVND come from the germline V gene (reference sequence). This CDR3 has 14 amino acids. CDR3 nucleotides: TGTGCCAGCTTACCAGGAGGTGGCAATCAGCCCCAGCATTTT. Its translation is CASLPGGGNQPQHF. The full variable domain, completed using reference TRBV19 and TRBJ1-5, is DGGITQSPKYLFRKEGQNVTLSCEQNLNHDAMYWYRQDPGQGLRLIYYSQIVNDFQKGDIAEGYSVSREKKESFPLTVTSAQKNPTAFYLCASLPGGGNQPQHFGDGTRLSIL.

This chain connects TRBV9 to TRBJ1-5; no clear D gene. The CDR3 has 15 amino acids. Germline assignment: CDR1 SGDLS and CDR2 YYNGEE. Deletions cut 0 bases from V and 0 bases from J, with 7 bases between. CDR3 region: CASSVGRDSNQPQHF. CDR3 in DNA: TGTGCCAGCAGCGTAGGACGGGATAGCAATCAGCCCCAGCATTTT.

Comments on this clone: Other DNA sequences in the same sample also yield this CDR3. The J gene is TRBJ2-7, the V gene TRBV6-6; weak D call: TRBD1 (6 bases). Trimming stripped 6 bases from V and 0 bases from J, with 12 bases between. The CDR3 runs to 14 residues. CDR1 is MNHNY, CDR2 SVGAGI, per germline (reference sequence). In DNA, the CDR3 is TGTGCCAGCAGCCCTAGGGACACCTCCTACGAGCAGTACTTC. Translated: CASSPRDTSYEQYF.

As concerns this clone: Other DNA sequences in this specimen translate into the identical CDR3. V usage is TRBV4-1 and J usage is TRBJ2-5; possibly TRBD2 for D (5 bases). V dropped 0 bases and J dropped 5 bases, with 19 bases sitting between them. CDR1 and CDR2 (germline): MGHRA, YSYEKL. The CDR3 spans 17 residues. The CDR3 reads CASSQDRGARRRETQYF. In nucleotides, the CDR3 is TGCGCCAGCAGCCAAGATCGGGGAGCGCGCAGGCGGGAGACCCAGTACTTC.

This clone was recorded a few times. The chain carries TRBV19 and TRBJ1-2; weak D call: TRBD1 (6 bases). Trimming pared 6 bases from V and 2 bases from J, leaving 16 bases between. The CDR3 covers 15 residues. Germline lookup yields CDR1 LNHDA and CDR2 SQIVND (reference sequence). As DNA, the CDR3 is TGTGCCAGTAGGCAGGGGCGCCCCCCCAACTATGGCTACACCTTC. The encoded protein is CASRQGRPPNYGYTF. Drawing the rest from reference TRBV19 and TRBJ1-2, the complete variable domain is DGGITQSPKYLFRKEGQNVTLSCEQNLNHDAMYWYRQDPGQGLRLIYYSQIVNDFQKGDIAEGYSVSREKKESFPLTVTSAQKNPTAFYLCASRQGRPPNYGYTFGSGTRLTVV.

The rearrangement uses TRBV5-4 and TRBJ1-4; 11 bases map to TRBD1. Germline values: CDR1 SGHNT, CDR2 YYREEE (reference sequence). The CDR3 has 18 residues. Trimming at V came to 4 bases and at J to 2 bases, leaving 10 bases not matched to a gene. The CDR3 sequence: CASSRKRTGGTTNEKLFF. The CDR3 DNA reads as TGTGCCAGCAGCCGGAAACGGACAGGGGGCACGACTAATGAAAAACTGTTTTTT.